Presented here are 19 T cell receptor beta chains from one specimen sequenced in a study of beta chain features in type 1 diabetes. The isolated RNA, all of it, was reverse transcribed, so expressed TCRB transcripts were what got sequenced. TCRdb's copy holds only in-frame clones and misses some; the assay was immunoSEQ multiplex PCR. The repertoire holds a few hundred thousand clones, with 15% as singletons. No antigen is known for these receptors. Overall study findings and caveats: All four CD4+ subsets from Type 1 diabetes patients carried moderately but significantly shorter TCRB CDR3s.

The sample taken for sequencing was naive CD4+ T cells from blood. These receptors originate from a man younger than 35 with type 1 diabetes.

The CDR3 sequence is CACLRVAARGDTQYF. The CDR3 DNA sequence: TGTGCCTGCCTTCGGGTAGCGGCTCGAGGGGATACGCAGTATTTT. This chain uses TRBV30 with TRBJ2-3; TRBD2 might be the D (6 bases). Germline loops: CDR1 GTSNPN, CDR2 SVGIG (reference sequence). This CDR3 comprises 15 residues. The V end was cut by 6 bases, the J end by 6 bases, with 22 bases between.

This clone was seen a handful of times. The gene calls are TRBV5-4 and TRBJ2-5; TRBD1 is a possible D gene (5 bases). CDR3 length: 15 amino acids. Trimming removed 3 bases at V and 1 base at J, with 13 bases between. Germline V gives CDR1 SGHNT, CDR2 YYREEE (reference sequence). The CDR3 region is CASSSPGDSQETQYF. The CDR3 DNA follows: TGTGCCAGCAGCTCCCCTGGAGACAGCCAAGAGACCCAGTACTTC. Looking up the rest from reference TRBV5-4 and TRBJ2-5 gives the full variable domain: ETGVTQSPTHLIKTRGQQVTLRCSSQSGHNTVSWYQQALGQGPQFIFQYYREEENGRGNFPPRFSGLQFPNYSSELNVNALELDDSALYLCASSSPGDSQETQYFGPGTRLLVL.

This chain connects TRBV5-1 to TRBJ2-3, with TRBD2 as a possible D gene (6 bases). Germline CDR1 reads SGHRS; CDR2 reads YFSETQ. Between the trimmed V and J ends, which lost 0 bases and 0 bases, there was a span of 14 bases. The CDR3 has 17 residues. The CDR3 loop is CASSLGWMAGSTDTQYF. The CDR3 nucleotides read TGCGCCAGCAGCTTGGGATGGATGGCGGGGAGCACAGATACGCAGTATTTT.

The chain employs TRBV29-1 and TRBJ2-3; TRBD2 agrees at 12 bases. Germline assignment: CDR1 SQVTM and CDR2 ANQGSEA. The CDR3 totals 17 residues. With V trimmed by 2 bases and J by 5 bases, 11 bases remained unmatched. The CDR3 region is CSVEKARLAGVGDTQYF. The CDR3 DNA reads TGCAGCGTTGAAAAGGCCCGACTAGCGGGAGTAGGAGATACGCAGTATTTT.

This CDR3 reads CASSTGQGRGGYTF. CDR3 in DNA: TGTGCCAGCAGCACGGGACAGGGAAGAGGGGGCTACACCTTC. The rearrangement links TRBV6-5 to TRBJ1-2; 9 positions agree with TRBD1. CDR1 is MNHEY, CDR2 SVGAGI, per germline. The CDR3 has 14 residues. V dropped 6 bases and J dropped 8; count of bases not matched to a gene: 10.

This chain uses TRBV6-6 with TRBJ2-2; 8 bases fit TRBD1. The germline gives CDR1 MNHNY, CDR2 SVGAGI (reference sequence). There are 14 residues in the CDR3. J gave up 2 bases and V 8 bases, and 4 bases lay outside the gene matches. Written as DNA, the CDR3 is TGTGCCAGCCACGACAGGGGAAACACCGGGGAGCTGTTTTTT. It is translated as CASHDRGNTGELFF.

V gene TRBV5-4 combines with J gene TRBJ1-1, with D maybe TRBD1 (6 bases). CDR1 SGHNT and CDR2 YYREEE come from the germline V gene (reference sequence). V was cut by 3 bases and J by 1 base, with 13 bases left in between. The CDR3 spans 15 residues. DNA of the CDR3: TGTGCCAGCAGCTCAGGACAGACGAAGAACACTGAAGCTTTCTTT. Amino acids: CASSSGQTKNTEAFF.

V usage is TRBV5-5 and J usage is TRBJ2-7, with 10 positions matching TRBD2. The CDR3 loop spans 17 amino acids. Trimming cost V 3 bases and J 3 bases; bases outside gene matches: 12. Per germline, CDR1 SGHKS and CDR2 YYEKEE (reference sequence). CDR3 sequence reads: CASSSGLAGAESYEQYF. CDR3 coding DNA: TGTGCCAGCAGCTCTGGGCTAGCGGGAGCGGAGAGCTACGAGCAGTACTTC.

This chain connects TRBV23-1 to TRBJ2-3; 9 nucleotides agree with TRBD2. TRBV23-1 is sorted into the ORF group, with uncertain function. The CDR3 is 17 residues long. J was trimmed by 1 base and V by 2 bases; bases with no gene match: 7. DNA of the CDR3: TGCGCCAGCAGTCAACCCGGGACTAGCAGATGCACAGATACGCAGTATTTT. It yields the protein CASSQPGTSRCTDTQYF.

This chain joins TRBV7-9 and TRBJ2-3; D ambiguous. The germline gives CDR1 SEHNR, CDR2 FQNEAQ (reference sequence). CDR3 size: 19 residues. V gave up 5 bases and J gave up 0 bases, with 24 bases separating them. CDR3 sequence reads: CASSLGRIKGRASTDTQYF. CDR3 bases: TGTGCCAGCAGCCTTGGGCGTATAAAAGGCCGAGCTAGCACAGATACGCAGTATTTT.

Points on this clone: An end of the junction does not agree with germline; a read error may underlie this. The genes are TRBV5-1 and TRBJ2-7; 7 nucleotides match TRBD1. Per germline, CDR1 SGHRS and CDR2 YFSETQ. The CDR3 runs to 14 residues. The CDR3 region is CASSLRQGSDEQYF. CDR3 in DNA: TGCGCCAGCAGTTTAAGACAGGGCTCCGACGAGCAGTACTTC.

This clone has more than one count but fewer than ten. V and J are TRBV19 and TRBJ2-5, with D maybe TRBD2 (5 bases). V lost 1 base and J lost 5, with 8 bases in between. Germline V lookup: CDR1 LNHDA, CDR2 SQIVND (reference sequence). The CDR3 extends over 13 amino acids. The CDR3 region is CASSIVPGETQYF. For the CDR3, the DNA is TGTGCCAGTAGTATAGTACCGGGGGAGACCCAGTACTTC.

The sample holds one count of this clone. The chain joins TRBV9 to TRBJ2-3; TRBD2 aligns across 8 bases. The CDR3 runs 16 residues. V lost 0 bases, J lost 4 bases, and 7 bases stayed unmatched. Germline V gives CDR1 SGDLS, CDR2 YYNGEE. CDR3 DNA: TGTGCCAGCAGCGTAGAGGGCCGGGGGGGTTCAGATACGCAGTATTTT. It is translated as CASSVEGRGGSDTQYF. The complete variable domain, with remaining parts taken from reference TRBV9 and TRBJ2-3, reads DSGVTQTPKHLITATGQRVTLRCSPRSGDLSVYWYQQSLDQGLQFLIQYYNGEERAKGNILERFSAQQFPDLHSELNLSSLELGDSALYFCASSVEGRGGSDTQYFGPGTRLTVL.

This clone was observed a few times. CDR3 protein: CASSLEQGGNQPQHF. The CDR3 nucleotides read TGCGCCAGCAGCTTGGAACAGGGAGGGAATCAGCCCCAGCATTTT. The chain links TRBV5-1 to TRBJ1-5, with D maybe TRBD1 (6 bases). CDR1 and CDR2 (germline): SGHRS, YFSETQ. The CDR3 has 15 amino acids. V was cut by 0 bases and J by 4 bases, with 11 bases left in between.

This clone was counted only a few times. This sequence joins TRBV11-2 and TRBJ2-5, with no clear D. This CDR3 has 14 amino acids. Germline CDR1 and CDR2: SGHAT and FQNNGV. V lost 8 bases and J lost 5, with 18 bases in between. In nucleotides, the CDR3 is TGTGCCAGCGGGTTATCTGCGGAGTATGAGACCCAGTACTTC. Protein product: CASGLSAEYETQYF.

This clone occurred a few times. CDR3 sequence: CASSLTSGGTYEQYF. Here the CDR3 DNA reads TGTGCCAGCTCTTTGACTAGCGGGGGTACCTACGAGCAGTACTTC. The J gene is TRBJ2-7, the V gene TRBV18, with 12 bases aligning to TRBD2. The CDR3 has 15 amino acids. The ends lost 6 bases at V and 2 bases at J; junction bases unmatched: 5. Germline V lookup: CDR1 KGHSH, CDR2 LQKENI. The entire variable domain, with the rest obtained from reference TRBV18 and TRBJ2-7, is as follows: NAGVMQNPRHLVRRRGQEARLRCSPMKGHSHVYWYRQLPEEGLKFMVYLQKENIIDESGMPKERFSAEFPKEGPSILRIQQVVRGDSAAYFCASSLTSGGTYEQYFGPGTRLTVT.

This chain links TRBV6-5 with TRBJ1-1, with D perhaps TRBD1 (5 bases). Trimming left V 5 bases short and J 4 bases short, with 14 bases between. CDR1 and CDR2 (germline): MNHEY, SVGAGI. There are 14 residues in the CDR3. Here the CDR3 DNA reads TGTGCCAGCAGTCGCACAGGAGACGGCACTGAAGCTTTCTTT. Protein: CASSRTGDGTEAFF.

There are a few counts of this clone. V usage is TRBV5-1 and J usage is TRBJ2-2; D call uncertain. CDR3 length: 13 residues. Germline CDR1 and CDR2: SGHRS and YFSETQ. V shed 1 base and J shed 4 bases, with 5 bases lying between them. The CDR3 spells CASSLIVTGELFF. The DNA for the CDR3 is TGCGCCAGCAGCTTGATAGTCACCGGGGAGCTGTTTTTT. Using reference TRBV5-1 and TRBJ2-2 for the parts outside the CDR3, the full variable domain is KAGVTQTPRYLIKTRGQQVTLSCSPISGHRSVSWYQQTPGQGLQFLFEYFSETQRNKGNFPGRFSGRQFSNSRSEMNVSTLELGDSALYLCASSLIVTGELFFGEGSRLTVL.

J is TRBJ1-5 and V is TRBV18, with TRBD1 matching 8 bases. Germline loops: CDR1 KGHSH, CDR2 LQKENI. CDR3 size: 15 residues. J gave up 6 bases and V 1 base, and 5 bases lay outside the gene matches. The CDR3 reads CASSPRQGFVQPQHF. The CDR3 DNA follows: TGTGCCAGCTCACCACGACAGGGGTTTGTTCAGCCCCAGCATTTT.